This TCR beta chain was retrieved from a study of blood T cell repertoires in COVID-19. Study-level background: Researchers got acute and convalescent COVID-19 samples from the United States, Italy and Spain.

Original handling: Estimated nucleated cell counts came from reference gene primer amplification. The repertoire was sequenced with immunoSEQ multiplex PCR; TCRdb's copy has only in-frame clones and lacks some. Clonal size and the V and J genes are those of that table, whereas D and trimming came from the DNA. The sample contains about 300,000 clones, 85% to 90% of which appear only once. J lost 6 bases, V lost 0 bases, and 4 bases had no gene match. The CDR3 totals 17 residues. Germline V lookup: CDR1 SGHRS, CDR2 YFSETQ. The cohort comprised adults aged about 18 to 100 years residing in about 25 US areas. Membership in each cohort depended on participant-reported clinical history.

This receptor was obtained from a woman aged 18-29 years with acute COVID-19. The V gene is TRBV5-1, the J gene TRBJ2-2, with 14 bases that match TRBD2. Sequencing was done on a sample of PBMCs or T cells enriched from blood (not recorded which). CDR3 loop: CASSLGLAGGPSGELFF. The CDR3 region has the DNA TGCGCCAGCAGCTTGGGACTAGCGGGAGGGCCCTCCGGGGAGCTGTTTTTT.